A selection of T cell receptor beta chains follows, all from one sample in a study of blood T cell repertoires in COVID-19. TCRdb keeps only in-frame clones here, not all; method: immunoSEQ multiplex PCR. The data show about 150,000 clones, approximately 87% seen once. The sequencing input was peripheral blood. Every receptor here comes from a man at least 80 years old with acute or convalescent COVID-19. Both conserved end residues are part of each CDR3. Fields, in order: D gene, clone size, J gene, V gene, CDR3 DNA, CDR3 protein. The D gene is left open where the match is weak. Clone size is given for some rows only: seen once, a few or many times, or a class if the clone is expanded.

D gene: -
clone size: -
J gene: TRBJ1-3
V gene: TRBV28
CDR3 DNA: TGTGCCAGCAGTCCCCCCCTAGTCTCTGGAAACACCATATATTTT
CDR3 protein: CASSPPLVSGNTIYF

D gene: -
clone size: -
J gene: TRBJ2-3
V gene: TRBV20-1
CDR3 DNA: TGCAGTGCTAGAGTGGTGGGCTCTCAGTATTTT
CDR3 protein: CSARVVGSQYF

D gene: -
clone size: few
J gene: TRBJ2-1
V gene: TRBV3-1/TRBV3-2
CDR3 DNA: TGTGCCAGCAGCCTTTGGAGTAGCGGCATCTACAATGAGCAGTTCTTC
CDR3 protein: CASSLWSSGIYNEQFF

D gene: -
clone size: -
J gene: TRBJ2-7
V gene: TRBV23-1
CDR3 DNA: TGCGCCAGCAGTCAATGGAGTTACGAGCAGTACTTC
CDR3 protein: CASSQWSYEQYF

D gene: -
clone size: -
J gene: TRBJ2-2
V gene: TRBV30
CDR3 DNA: TGTGCCTGGAGTGTACATCGGGGGTCCGGGGAGCTGTTTTTT
CDR3 protein: CAWSVHRGSGELFF

D gene: TRBD2
clone size: -
J gene: TRBJ2-1
V gene: TRBV2
CDR3 DNA: TGTGCCAGCAGCCAAAGGGAACTAGCGCACAATGAGCAGTTCTTC
CDR3 protein: CASSQRELAHNEQFF

D gene: TRBD2
clone size: -
J gene: TRBJ2-1
V gene: TRBV2
CDR3 DNA: TGTGCCAGCCGCCTTCTAGCGGGGGGCTACAATGAGCAGTTCTTC
CDR3 protein: CASRLLAGGYNEQFF

D gene: TRBD1
clone size: -
J gene: TRBJ2-7
V gene: TRBV18
CDR3 DNA: TGTGCCAGCTCACCACCGGGACAGGGTTACGAGCAGTACTTC
CDR3 protein: CASSPPGQGYEQYF

D gene: -
clone size: -
J gene: TRBJ1-4
V gene: TRBV9
CDR3 DNA: TGTGCCAGCAGCGTCCGACAGGACGCTGAAAAACTGTTTTTT
CDR3 protein: CASSVRQDAEKLFF

D gene: TRBD2
clone size: -
J gene: TRBJ2-2
V gene: TRBV7-6
CDR3 DNA: TGTGCGGTGGAGGTGGCTAGCGGGAGAACGAGCACCGGGGAGCTGTTTTTT
CDR3 protein: CAVEVASGRTSTGELFF